The source of this T cell receptor beta chain is a study of control samples from healthy donors and cancer patients. This CDR3 contains 15 residues. Germline CDR1 reads SGDLS; CDR2 reads YYNGEE. The trim removed 0 bases at V and 4 bases at J, leaving 6 bases unmatched. The repertoire was sequenced with immunoSEQ multiplex PCR; TCRdb's copy has only in-frame clones and lacks some. Among some 120,000 clones, 85% to 95% were seen once, and the ten largest hold less than 0.65%. The gene calls are TRBV9 and TRBJ2-7, with 8 bases that match TRBD2. The material sequenced was PBMCs. This clonotype was obtained from a man older than 75 with head and neck cancer. This CDR3 reads CASSVGIAGHYEQYF. The CDR3 nucleotides are TGTGCCAGCAGCGTAGGGATAGCGGGGCATTACGAGCAGTACTTC.